Listed below are T cell receptor beta chains from one sample, sequenced in a study of T cell responses to AZD1222 COVID-19 vaccine. Produced via immunoSEQ multiplex PCR; TCRdb's table is partial and in-frame only. The data contain 75,000 to 95,000 clones, around 90% of them singletons. The sample was peripheral blood, taken on day 0 of MenACWY control vaccination. These receptors all come from an adult in good health. The CDR3 runs from the conserved cysteine through the conserved F or W. A D gene is named only where the DNA matches it firmly. Only some rows state a clone size, as once, few, many or a class for expanded clones.

abundance,v_gene,d_gene,j_gene,CDR3aa,CDR3nt
-,TRBV5-3,-,TRBJ2-4,CARSAYYSLAKNIQYF,TGTGCCAGAAGCGCATACTACAGCCTAGCCAAAAACATTCAGTACTTC
-,TRBV18,-,TRBJ1-2,CASSPLGGGYTF,TGTGCCAGCTCACCCCTAGGGGGTGGCTACACCTTC
-,TRBV6-2/TRBV6-3,-,TRBJ1-1,CASSHHQRPAEAFF,TGTGCCAGCAGCCACCATCAACGCCCGGCTGAAGCTTTCTTT
-,TRBV9,TRBD1,TRBJ1-4,CASSVATGDYEKLFF,TGTGCCAGCAGCGTTGCGACAGGGGATTATGAAAAACTGTTTTTT
once,TRBV30,TRBD2,TRBJ2-3,CAWRVAGGGTDTQYF,TGTGCCTGGAGGGTAGCGGGGGGGGGCACAGATACGCAGTATTTT
-,TRBV28,-,TRBJ1-6,CASSGTPSSYNSPLHF,TGTGCCAGCAGCGGGACGCCGAGCTCCTATAATTCACCCCTCCACTTT
-,TRBV19,TRBD2,TRBJ2-4,CASSKAPGGLAGVDIQYF,TGTGCCAGTAGTAAAGCCCCCGGCGGACTAGCGGGAGTTGACATTCAGTACTTC
-,TRBV5-1,TRBD2,TRBJ2-3,CASREAGASADTQYF,TGCGCCAGCAGGGAGGCGGGAGCGTCGGCAGATACGCAGTATTTT
-,TRBV6-2/TRBV6-3,-,TRBJ1-1,CASSPAVANTEAFF,TGTGCCAGCAGTCCGGCGGTTGCGAACACTGAAGCTTTCTTT
-,TRBV6-2/TRBV6-3,-,TRBJ1-2,CASSTGNGYGYTF,TGTGCCAGCAGTACAGGGAACGGCTATGGCTACACCTTC
-,TRBV5-1,-,TRBJ1-1,CASSLVGADTEAFF,TGCGCCAGCAGCTTGGTTGGGGCAGATACTGAAGCTTTCTTT
-,TRBV19,-,TRBJ2-2,CASSFQPHTGELFF,TGTGCCAGTAGTTTCCAACCCCACACCGGGGAGCTGTTTTTT
-,TRBV2,TRBD2,TRBJ2-5,CASSWVAGETQYF,TGTGCCAGCTCTTGGGTAGCGGGAGAGACCCAGTACTTC
-,TRBV6-6,-,TRBJ2-4,CASSPRAPGVAKNIQYF,TGTGCCAGCAGTCCACGGGCGCCGGGGGTGGCCAAAAACATTCAGTACTTC
-,TRBV19,TRBD1,TRBJ2-7,CASSMRQGGYEQYF,TGTGCCAGTAGTATGAGACAGGGGGGCTACGAGCAGTACTTC
-,TRBV9,-,TRBJ2-7,CASSVGVGHFEQYF,TGTGCCAGCAGCGTAGGAGTTGGCCATTTCGAGCAGTACTTC
once,TRBV2,-,TRBJ1-1,CASSSDQGAFF,TGTGCCAGCAGCTCCGACCAGGGAGCTTTCTTT
-,TRBV7-9,-,TRBJ1-6,CASSLQGRNSPLHF,TGTGCCAGCAGCTTACAGGGCAGGAATTCACCCCTCCACTTT
-,TRBV6-1,-,TRBJ2-7,CASSEALPAPTYRNEQYF,TGTGCCAGCAGTGAAGCGCTTCCGGCCCCCACTTATAGGAACGAGCAGTACTTC
-,TRBV6-2/TRBV6-3,TRBD1,TRBJ1-2,CASSSQQGIDGYTF,TGTGCCAGCAGTAGTCAACAGGGGATTGATGGCTACACCTTC
-,TRBV12-3/TRBV12-4,-,TRBJ1-1,CASSPRGAAFF,TGTGCCAGCAGTCCAAGGGGTGCGGCTTTCTTT
-,TRBV19,-,TRBJ2-2,CASRGRTNTGELFF,TGTGCCAGTAGAGGACGGACGAACACCGGGGAGCTGTTTTTT
-,TRBV10-3,-,TRBJ1-6,CAITGTENSPLHF,TGTGCCATCACCGGGACCGAAAATTCACCCCTCCACTTT
-,TRBV5-1,TRBD1,TRBJ1-2,CASSLANSGQGYGYTF,TGCGCCAGCAGCCTAGCCAACTCGGGACAGGGGTATGGCTACACCTTC
-,TRBV7-2,-,TRBJ2-7,CASSLAGAYEQYF,TGTGCCAGCAGCTTAGCTGGGGCCTACGAGCAGTACTTC
-,TRBV28,-,TRBJ2-7,CASRRSSYEQYF,TGTGCCAGCCGACGCAGCTCCTACGAGCAGTACTTC
once,TRBV3-1/TRBV3-2,-,TRBJ2-5,CASSLMGASGQETQYF,TGTGCCAGCAGCCTTATGGGGGCTAGCGGACAAGAGACCCAGTACTTC
-,TRBV18,-,TRBJ1-3,CASSAYGSRNTIYF,TGTGCCAGCTCCGCGTACGGGTCCCGAAACACCATATATTTT
once,TRBV30,-,TRBJ2-3,CAWSGRGPDTQYF,TGTGCCTGGAGTGGGCGGGGGCCAGATACGCAGTATTTT
once,TRBV19,TRBD1,TRBJ1-5,CASSRQGLSNQPQHF,TGTGCCAGTAGCCGACAGGGTTTGTCCAATCAGCCCCAGCATTTT
-,TRBV9,-,TRBJ1-4,CASSASPGSPNEKLFF,TGTGCCAGCAGCGCCTCCCCAGGGTCCCCTAATGAAAAACTGTTTTTT
-,TRBV20-1,TRBD1,TRBJ2-7,CSAGTGYEQYF,TGCAGTGCCGGGACAGGGTACGAGCAGTACTTC
-,TRBV14,TRBD1,TRBJ1-2,CASSQGTGSLNYGYTF,TGTGCCAGCAGCCAAGGGACAGGGTCCCTCAACTATGGCTACACCTTC